One T cell receptor (beta chain) is described in this entry. Its target is not known. This CDR3 comprises 16 residues. With 8 bases removed from V and 0 bases from J, the gap between germline ends came to 18 bases. Germline V lookup: CDR1 LNHNV, CDR2 YYDKDF (reference sequence). These data are taken from a study of long-term antiretroviral therapy in people with HIV. Study results and limitations: The repertoire was dominated at all time points by clones expanded before ART.

An immunoSEQ assay, version v3.0, was performed at survey level. Sequencing was performed with immunoSEQ multiplex PCR; in TCRdb, only in-frame clones are kept and a portion is missing. In the table there are about 20,000 clones, 75% to 95% of which are singletons. Inclusion required at least two post-ART and at least one pre-ART PBMC samples. This TCR derives from a woman aged 25 to 45 with HIV. The sequencing here drew on unsorted PBMCs, taken 4.4 years before starting antiretroviral therapy. V and J are TRBV15 and TRBJ2-3; TRBD1 might be the D (5 bases). The CDR3 loop reads CATSILGAYSTDTQYF. The DNA for the CDR3 is TGTGCCACCTCTATTTTAGGGGCGTATAGCACAGATACGCAGTATTTT.